Given below is one T cell receptor (beta chain) in context. Its antigen is as yet unknown. Deletions cut 7 bases from V and 0 bases from J, with 21 bases between. The CDR3 runs 17 residues. The germline V gene encodes CDR1 SQVTM and CDR2 ANQGSEA. These data come from a study of T cells after yellow fever vaccination. General study points: Some clonotypes were seen in both the CD4 and the CD8 compartments. These made up a small share and likely arose from convergent recombination.

One entry per CDR3 protein results from TCRdb running MiXCR on the 5' RACE reads. The sample comprises almost 600,000 distinct CDR3 sequences, approximately 15% of which are singletons, and over 13% rests with the top ten. This chain uses TRBV29-1 with TRBJ2-2; D is tentatively TRBD1 or TRBD2 (6 bases each). The specimen was PBMCs, collected on the day of the yellow fever booster vaccination. This sequence was found in a man aged 25 to 45 who received the YFV17D yellow fever vaccine. The DNA for the CDR3 is TGCAGCGCCGGGGGCAACCGACAGGACGCGAACACCGGGGAGCTGTTTTTT. This sequence encodes CSAGGNRQDANTGELFF.